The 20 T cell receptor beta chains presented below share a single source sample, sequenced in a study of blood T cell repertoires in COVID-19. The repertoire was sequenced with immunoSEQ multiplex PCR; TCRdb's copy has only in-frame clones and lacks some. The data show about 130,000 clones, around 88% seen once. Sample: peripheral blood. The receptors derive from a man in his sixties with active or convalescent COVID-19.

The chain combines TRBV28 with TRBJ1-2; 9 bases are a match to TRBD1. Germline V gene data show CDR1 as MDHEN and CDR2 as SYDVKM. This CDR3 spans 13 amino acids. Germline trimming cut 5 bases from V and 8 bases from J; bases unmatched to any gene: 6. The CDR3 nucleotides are TGTGCCAGCAGTCGGGACAGGGCTTGGGGCTACACCTTC. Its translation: CASSRDRAWGYTF.

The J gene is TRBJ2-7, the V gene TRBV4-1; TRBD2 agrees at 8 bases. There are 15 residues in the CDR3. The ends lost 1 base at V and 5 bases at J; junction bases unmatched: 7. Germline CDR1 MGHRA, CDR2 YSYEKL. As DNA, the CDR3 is TGCGCCAGCAGCCAAGTGGGCGGGGGGTCCCACGAGCAGTACTTC. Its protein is CASSQVGGGSHEQYF.

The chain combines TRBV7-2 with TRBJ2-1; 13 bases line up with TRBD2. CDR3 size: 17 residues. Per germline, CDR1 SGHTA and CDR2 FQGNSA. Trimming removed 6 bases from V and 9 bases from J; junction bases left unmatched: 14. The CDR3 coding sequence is TGTGCCAGCAGTGGAGATTTAGGACTAGCGGGAGAGGGTGAGCAGTTCTTC. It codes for CASSGDLGLAGEGEQFF. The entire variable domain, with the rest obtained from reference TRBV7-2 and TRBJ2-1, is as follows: GAGVSQSPSNKVTEKGKDVELRCDPISGHTALYWYRQSLGQGLEFLIYFQGNSAPDKSGLPSDRFSAERTGGSVSTLTIQRTQQEDSAVYLCASSGDLGLAGEGEQFFGPGTRLTVL.

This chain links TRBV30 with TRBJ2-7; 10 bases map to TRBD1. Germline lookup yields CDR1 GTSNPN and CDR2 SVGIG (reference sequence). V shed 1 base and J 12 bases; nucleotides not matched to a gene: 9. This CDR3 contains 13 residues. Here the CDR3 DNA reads TGTGCCTGGAGTGCTGCGGGACAGGGGCGATGGTACTTC. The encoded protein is CAWSAAGQGRWYF. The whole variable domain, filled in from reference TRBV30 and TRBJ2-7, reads SQTIHQWPATLVQPVGSPLSLECTVEGTSNPNLYWYRQAAGRGLQLLFYSVGIGQISSEVPQNLSASRPQDRQFILSSKKLLLSDSGFYLCAWSAAGQGRWYFGPGTRLTVT.

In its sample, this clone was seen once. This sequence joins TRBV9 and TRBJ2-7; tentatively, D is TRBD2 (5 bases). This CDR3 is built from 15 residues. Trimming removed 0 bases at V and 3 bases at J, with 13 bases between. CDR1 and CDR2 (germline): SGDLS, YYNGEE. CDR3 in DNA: TGTGCCAGCAGCGTAGAGGGCGGGCCTAACTACGAGCAGTACTTC. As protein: CASSVEGGPNYEQYF.

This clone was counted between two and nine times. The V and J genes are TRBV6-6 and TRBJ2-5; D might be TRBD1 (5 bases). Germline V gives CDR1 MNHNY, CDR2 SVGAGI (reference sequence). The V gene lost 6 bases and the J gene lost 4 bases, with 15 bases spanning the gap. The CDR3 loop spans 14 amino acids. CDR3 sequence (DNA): TGTGCCAGCAGCGGCAGGGTGGGTGCAGAGACCCAGTACTTC. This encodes CASSGRVGAETQYF.

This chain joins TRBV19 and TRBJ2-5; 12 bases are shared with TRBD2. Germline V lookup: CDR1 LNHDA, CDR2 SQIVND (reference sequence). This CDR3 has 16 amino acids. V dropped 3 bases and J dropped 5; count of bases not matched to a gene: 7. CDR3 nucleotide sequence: TGTGCCAGTAGTATGGGACTAGCGGGCTCAATGGAGACCCAGTACTTC. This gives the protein CASSMGLAGSMETQYF.

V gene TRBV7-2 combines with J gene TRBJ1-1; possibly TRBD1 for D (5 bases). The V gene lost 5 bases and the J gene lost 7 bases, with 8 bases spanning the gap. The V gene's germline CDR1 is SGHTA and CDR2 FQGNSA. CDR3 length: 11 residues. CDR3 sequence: CASSLGLEAFF. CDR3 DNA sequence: TGTGCCAGCAGCCTGGGACTTGAAGCTTTCTTT.

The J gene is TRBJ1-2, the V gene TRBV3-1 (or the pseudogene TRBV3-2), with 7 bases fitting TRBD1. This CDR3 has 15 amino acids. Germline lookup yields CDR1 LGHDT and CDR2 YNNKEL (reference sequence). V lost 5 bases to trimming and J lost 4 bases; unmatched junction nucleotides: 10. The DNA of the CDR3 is TGTGCCAGCAGCGCCCACGGGACAGACGGCTATGGCTACACCTTC. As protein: CASSAHGTDGYGYTF.

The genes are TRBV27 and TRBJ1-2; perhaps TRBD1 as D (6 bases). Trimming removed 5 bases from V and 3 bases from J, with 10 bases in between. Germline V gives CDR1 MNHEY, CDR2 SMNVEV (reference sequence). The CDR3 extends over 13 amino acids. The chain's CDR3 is CASSMGHYYGYTF. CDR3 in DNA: TGTGCCAGCAGTATGGGACATTACTATGGCTACACCTTC.

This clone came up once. CDR3 bases: TGTGCCAGCAGCTTGGCCAGTTCTGGCGGATACTCACCCCTCCACTTT. Translation gives CASSLASSGGYSPLHF. V and J are TRBV5-4 and TRBJ1-6; D ambiguous. Germline V gene lookup returns CDR1 SGHNT and CDR2 YYREEE (reference sequence). Deletions cut 0 bases from V and 10 bases from J, with 17 bases between. The CDR3 runs 16 residues.

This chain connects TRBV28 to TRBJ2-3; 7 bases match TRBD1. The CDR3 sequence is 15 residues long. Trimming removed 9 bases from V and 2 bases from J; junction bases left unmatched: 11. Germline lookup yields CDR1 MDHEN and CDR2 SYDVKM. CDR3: CASQFRGQITDTQYF. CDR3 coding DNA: TGTGCCAGTCAGTTTAGGGGACAGATCACAGATACGCAGTATTTT.

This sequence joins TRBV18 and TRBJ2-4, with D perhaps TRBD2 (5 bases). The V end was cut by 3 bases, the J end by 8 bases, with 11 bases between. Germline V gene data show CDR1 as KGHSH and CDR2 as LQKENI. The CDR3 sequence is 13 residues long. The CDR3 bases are TGTGCCAGCTCACCGGGCAGGCGGGACATTCAGTACTTC. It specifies CASSPGRRDIQYF.

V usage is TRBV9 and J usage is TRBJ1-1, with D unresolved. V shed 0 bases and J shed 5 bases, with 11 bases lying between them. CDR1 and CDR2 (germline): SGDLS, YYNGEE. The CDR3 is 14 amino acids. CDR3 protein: CASSVGAVGTEAFF. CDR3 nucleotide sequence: TGTGCCAGCAGCGTAGGGGCAGTTGGGACTGAAGCTTTCTTT.

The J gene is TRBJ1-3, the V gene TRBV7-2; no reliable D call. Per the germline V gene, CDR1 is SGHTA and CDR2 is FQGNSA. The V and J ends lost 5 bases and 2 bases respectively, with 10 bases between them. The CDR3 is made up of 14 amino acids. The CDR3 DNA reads TGTGCCAGCAGCCATAACAACGCTGGAAACACCATATATTTT. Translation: CASSHNNAGNTIYF.

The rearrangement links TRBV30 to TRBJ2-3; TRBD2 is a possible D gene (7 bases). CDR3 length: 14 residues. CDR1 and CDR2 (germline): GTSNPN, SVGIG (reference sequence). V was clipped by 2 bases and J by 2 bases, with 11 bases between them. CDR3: CAWSRGGATDTQYF. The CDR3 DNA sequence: TGTGCCTGGAGTAGGGGGGGGGCCACAGATACGCAGTATTTT.

Here the CDR3 DNA reads TGTGCCAGTAGCCCGGGACTAGCAGGAGAGACCCAGTACTTC. As protein: CASSPGLAGETQYF. The chain links TRBV19 to TRBJ2-5, with 9 nucleotides matching TRBD2. V lost 6 bases and J lost 4; bases outside the gene matches: 6. The CDR3 sequence is 14 residues long. CDR1 and CDR2 (germline): LNHDA, SQIVND (reference sequence).

The CDR3 DNA sequence: TGCGCCAGCCGACAGTCAACCAATCAGCCCCAGCATTTT. Protein: CASRQSTNQPQHF. The chain couples TRBV5-1 to TRBJ1-5, with D perhaps TRBD1 (5 bases). The germline V gene has CDR1 SGHRS and CDR2 YFSETQ. The V gene lost 7 bases and the J gene lost 3 bases, with 11 bases spanning the gap. The length of the CDR3 is 13 residues. Full variable domain (remainder filled in from reference TRBV5-1 and TRBJ1-5): KAGVTQTPRYLIKTRGQQVTLSCSPISGHRSVSWYQQTPGQGLQFLFEYFSETQRNKGNFPGRFSGRQFSNSRSEMNVSTLELGDSALYLCASRQSTNQPQHFGDGTRLSIL.

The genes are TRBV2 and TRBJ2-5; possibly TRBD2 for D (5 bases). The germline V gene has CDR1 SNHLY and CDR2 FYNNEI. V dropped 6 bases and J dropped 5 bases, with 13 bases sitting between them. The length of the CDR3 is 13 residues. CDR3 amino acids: CASRREEIETQYF. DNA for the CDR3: TGTGCCAGCAGGAGGGAAGAGATTGAGACCCAGTACTTC.

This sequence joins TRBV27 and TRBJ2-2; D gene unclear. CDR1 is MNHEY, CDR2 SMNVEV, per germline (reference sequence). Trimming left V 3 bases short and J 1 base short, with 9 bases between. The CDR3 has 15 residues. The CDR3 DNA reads TGTGCCAGCAGTTTGTACGGAGTGAACACCGGGGAGCTGTTTTTT. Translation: CASSLYGVNTGELFF.